This is a list of T cell receptor beta chains from one sample in a study of regulatory T cells in long-lasting Graves disease. MiXCR, applied by TCRdb to the multiplex PCR reads, yields one record per CDR3 protein. This table has 500,000 to 700,000 distinct CDR3 sequences, 30% appearing once. The sample in question was peripheral blood mononuclear cells (PBMCs), obtained when the disease was refractory, from a patient treated with antithyroid drugs. Source of these receptors: a female donor with Graves disease. Both conserved end residues are part of each CDR3. D genes are given only for firm matches. Where a row states a size, it is once, few, many or the class of an expanded clone; other rows omit it.

many TRBJ2-5 TRBD1 TRBV10-1 CASSRTTGHQETQYF TGCGCCAGCAGCCGTACGACAGGGCACCAAGAGACCCAGTACTTC
- TRBJ1-4 - TRBV18 CASSATQDTNEKLFF TGTGCCAGCTCAGCCACACAGGACACGAATGAAAAACTGTTTTTT
- TRBJ1-2 - TRBV19 CASSMTQQSGYTF TGTGCCAGTAGTATGACCCAACAGTCCGGCTACACCTTC
- TRBJ1-6 TRBD1 TRBV4-1 CASSHVGTGHNSPLHF TGCGCCAGCAGCCACGTCGGGACAGGGCATAATTCACCCCTCCACTTT
- TRBJ2-7 TRBD1 TRBV7-9 CASSLAPGQGVGNEQYF TGTGCCAGCAGCTTAGCACCGGGACAGGGTGTTGGGAACGAGCAGTACTTC
- TRBJ2-7 - TRBV18 CASSTTRKRTPTYEQYF TGTGCCAGCTCAACCACGAGGAAAAGGACTCCCACCTACGAGCAGTACTTC
- TRBJ1-1 - TRBV6-1 CASSKVFDTTYTEAFF TGTGCCAGCAGCAAGGTTTTTGACACTACCTACACTGAAGCTTTCTTT
- TRBJ1-2 TRBD1 TRBV5-1 CASSPLGTDYGYTF TGCGCCAGCAGCCCCCTTGGGACAGACTATGGCTACACCTTC
few TRBJ2-5 TRBD2 TRBV7-9 CASSPPVGLADPGWQETQYF TGTGCCAGCAGTCCCCCGGTGGGACTAGCAGACCCAGGGTGGCAAGAGACCCAGTACTTC
few TRBJ2-2 - TRBV6-1 CASRRRAGELFF TGTGCCAGCAGGCGAAGGGCCGGGGAGCTGTTTTTT
few TRBJ2-5 - TRBV10-3 CAIGRERGETQYF TGTGCCATCGGACGGGAGCGTGGGGAGACCCAGTACTTC
- TRBJ1-5 TRBD1 TRBV4-1 CASSQVGQPNQPQHF TGCGCCAGCAGCCAAGTGGGACAGCCCAATCAGCCCCAGCATTTT
- TRBJ1-1 - TRBV7-9 CASSSNRAEAFF TGTGCCAGCAGCTCGAACAGGGCTGAAGCTTTCTTT
- TRBJ1-5 - TRBV12-3/TRBV12-4 CASSQQGVLSNQPQHF TGTGCCAGCAGTCAACAGGGAGTCCTTAGCAATCAGCCCCAGCATTTT
few TRBJ1-2 - TRBV19 CASREGDGRGYGYTF TGTGCCAGCCGAGAAGGGGACGGAAGGGGCTATGGCTACACCTTC
few TRBJ1-2 TRBD1 TRBV6-1 CASNSGTGGFYGYTF TGTGCCAGCAATTCCGGGACAGGGGGATTCTATGGCTACACCTTC
- TRBJ1-4 - TRBV14 CASSQRGGRVEKLFF TGTGCCAGCAGCCAACGCGGGGGGCGAGTTGAAAAACTGTTTTTT
- TRBJ2-7 TRBD2 TRBV20-1 CSARFPAGGPYEQYF TGCAGTGCTAGATTCCCAGCGGGAGGGCCCTACGAGCAGTACTTC
few TRBJ2-7 TRBD1 TRBV6-1 CASSRKSGTGGYEQYF TGTGCCAGCAGTCGCAAATCCGGGACAGGGGGCTACGAGCAGTACTTC
many TRBJ2-2 - TRBV28 CASSFSGARTGELFF TGTGCCAGCAGTTTTTCGGGGGCGCGAACCGGGGAGCTGTTTTTT
- TRBJ1-1 - TRBV18 CASSPNKEGVAFF TGTGCCAGCTCACCAAATAAGGAGGGGGTGGCTTTCTTT
many TRBJ1-1 - TRBV5-4 CASSLPGRNTEAFF TGTGCCAGCAGTTTACCGGGTAGGAACACTGAAGCTTTCTTT
few TRBJ2-7 - TRBV5-1 CASSLADSPYEQYF TGCGCCAGCAGCTTGGCGGACTCACCTTACGAGCAGTACTTC
- TRBJ2-7 - TRBV6-1 CASSERDSGLPIAEQYF TGTGCCAGCAGTGAAAGGGACTCAGGACTTCCTATCGCCGAGCAGTACTTC
many TRBJ1-5 - TRBV6-1 CASSESWFLLNQGQPQHF TGTGCCAGCAGTGAAAGTTGGTTCCTTCTGAATCAGGGACAGCCCCAGCATTTT
- TRBJ1-2 - TRBV20-1 CSAGPVGRGDYGYTF TGCAGTGCTGGGCCGGTAGGCAGGGGAGACTATGGCTACACCTTC
- TRBJ1-4 - TRBV3-1 CASSPLGIGEKLFF TGTGCCAGCAGCCCCTTGGGGATCGGGGAAAAACTGTTTTTT
few TRBJ2-2 TRBD2 TRBV27 CASSLWPPMGGRTGELFF TGTGCCAGCAGTTTATGGCCCCCCATGGGGGGGAGGACCGGGGAGCTGTTTTTT
many TRBJ1-4 - TRBV3-1 CASSQRYEKLFF TGTGCCAGCAGCCAACGCTACGAAAAACTGTTTTTT
- TRBJ2-3 TRBD2 TRBV12-3/TRBV12-4 CASSSKFRRAGGDTQYF TGTGCCAGCAGTTCTAAATTTCGACGCGCGGGGGGGGATACGCAGTATTTT
few TRBJ1-6 - TRBV7-9 CASSPMDVSPLHF TGTGCCAGCAGTCCAATGGACGTCTCACCCCTCCACTTT
- TRBJ2-7 TRBD2 TRBV15 CATSGSGTSHLYEQYF TGTGCCACCAGCGGCTCCGGGACTAGCCATCTCTACGAGCAGTACTTC
- TRBJ1-3 - TRBV6-1 CAGGGQARSGNTIYF TGTGCCGGGGGGGGGCAGGCACGCTCTGGAAACACCATATATTTT
- TRBJ1-4 - TRBV7-3 CASSPGGGNEKLFF TGTGCCAGCTCACCAGGAGGCGGGAATGAAAAACTGTTTTTT
few TRBJ1-5 TRBD1 TRBV19 CASSIDGTGGQPQHF TGTGCCAGTAGTATAGACGGGACAGGGGGCCAGCCCCAGCATTTT
many TRBJ1-2 - TRBV20-1 CSAYRDFLNYGYTF TGCAGTGCTTACCGGGATTTCCTTAACTATGGCTACACCTTC
few TRBJ2-5 - TRBV27 CASRQGIFMETQYF TGTGCCAGCAGACAGGGCATTTTCATGGAGACCCAGTACTTC
once TRBJ1-2 - TRBV14 CASSQDHWQPPLYGYTF TGTGCCAGCAGCCAAGATCACTGGCAGCCACCTCTCTATGGCTACACCTTC
few TRBJ1-2 - TRBV6-1 CASKIGFRDGYTF TGTGCCAGCAAAATAGGGTTCAGGGATGGCTACACCTTC
few TRBJ1-5 TRBD1 TRBV2 CASSTGALNQPQHF TGTGCCAGCAGCACAGGGGCCCTCAATCAGCCCCAGCATTTT
- TRBJ1-5 TRBD1 TRBV5-1 CASSKGQGGQPQHF TGCGCCAGCAGCAAAGGACAGGGGGGTCAGCCCCAGCATTTT
- TRBJ1-2 - TRBV6-1 CASGGGDGYTF TGTGCCTCTGGAGGAGGGGACGGCTACACCTTC
- TRBJ1-5 - TRBV19 CASSTSSGQPQHF TGTGCCAGTAGTACCAGTAGCGGACAGCCCCAGCATTTT
- TRBJ2-2 - TRBV9 CASSVDGQQNTGELFF TGTGCCAGCAGCGTAGATGGCCAGCAGAACACCGGGGAGCTGTTTTTT
few TRBJ2-4 TRBD2 TRBV3-1 CASSQPSGSNIQYF TGTGCCAGCAGCCAGCCTAGCGGGAGTAACATTCAGTACTTC
many TRBJ1-1 - TRBV20-1 CSANALAVHTEAFF TGCAGTGCCAACGCCCTTGCGGTCCACACTGAAGCTTTCTTT
many TRBJ1-2 - TRBV28 CASSPDVYGYTF TGTGCCAGCAGTCCGGATGTCTATGGCTACACCTTC
- TRBJ1-2 - TRBV10-3 CAIMTGNYGYTF TGTGCCATCATGACGGGGAACTATGGCTACACCTTC
few TRBJ2-5 TRBD1 TRBV11-2 CASSSGQTQETQYF TGTGCCAGCAGCTCGGGACAGACACAAGAGACCCAGTACTTC
few TRBJ1-1 TRBD1 TRBV6-2/TRBV6-3 CASSRQGSDTEAFF TGTGCCAGCAGTCGACAGGGGAGCGACACTGAAGCTTTCTTT
- TRBJ2-1 TRBD2 TRBV27 CASSLAGGIYNEQFF TGTGCCAGCAGCCTAGCGGGAGGTATCTACAATGAGCAGTTCTTC
- TRBJ2-6 - TRBV12-3/TRBV12-4 CASSTRAWGGGANVLTF TGTGCCAGCAGTACCCGGGCGTGGGGCGGTGGGGCCAACGTCCTGACTTTC
many TRBJ1-1 - TRBV6-1 CASSTGWDTEAFF TGTGCCAGCAGCACAGGTTGGGACACTGAAGCTTTCTTT
- TRBJ2-7 - TRBV7-9 CASSLATGSEQYF TGTGCCAGCAGCTTAGCCACCGGGAGCGAGCAGTACTTC
many TRBJ1-4 TRBD1 TRBV2 CASSAAPPGQLNEKLFF TGTGCCAGCAGTGCCGCCCCACCGGGACAGCTTAATGAAAAACTGTTTTTT
many TRBJ1-2 - TRBV2 CASRSLGLNYGYTF TGTGCCAGCCGATCCCTCGGCCTAAACTATGGCTACACCTTC
- TRBJ1-4 - TRBV5-1 CASSPEVGVREKLFF TGCGCCAGCAGCCCGGAGGTCGGAGTTAGGGAAAAACTGTTTTTT
few TRBJ2-4 - TRBV12-3/TRBV12-4 CASSLGGGKLAKNIQYF TGTGCCAGCAGTTTGGGAGGGGGGAAGCTAGCCAAAAACATTCAGTACTTC
- TRBJ2-7 - TRBV20-1 CSAATGTAYEQYF TGCAGTGCTGCAACAGGGACCGCCTACGAGCAGTACTTC
- TRBJ2-7 - TRBV5-1 CASSLPQDSLSGEQYF TGCGCCAGCAGCTTACCACAGGATTCGCTCTCGGGGGAGCAGTACTTC